These 14 T cell receptor beta chains came from one sample sequenced in a study of cytomegalovirus exposure and HLA in healthy donors. 13 Jbeta primers and 60 Vbeta primers were used for the PCR. Assay used: immunoSEQ multiplex PCR; TCRdb lists only in-frame clones, some missing. The table shows 150,000 to 200,000 clones, with more than 65% occurring only once. The sample was PBMCs. The source of these receptors is a woman between 25 and 40 years old in good health and CMV-seropositive.

In regard to this clone: At one end the junction does not follow the germline gene, possibly because of a read error. This sequence joins TRBV11-1 and TRBJ2-7, with 8 bases identical to TRBD1. The CDR3 sequence is 15 residues long. Germline values: CDR1 SGHAT, CDR2 FQDESV (reference sequence). CDR3 amino acids: CASSLAGQVSSEQYF. Here the CDR3 DNA reads TGTGCCAGCAGCTTAGCGGGACAGGTCTCCTCCGAGCAGTACTTC.

The CDR3 here is CASSFTIRTYEQYF. Here the CDR3 DNA reads TGTGCCAGTAGTTTCACAATCAGAACCTACGAGCAGTACTTC. The rearrangement joins TRBV19 to TRBJ2-7; D is ambiguous. The length of the CDR3 is 14 residues. Trimming took off 5 bases at V and 2 bases at J, with 13 bases between the two ends. The germline gives CDR1 LNHDA, CDR2 SQIVND (reference sequence).

The rearrangement links TRBV5-4 to TRBJ2-3; a possible D gene is TRBD2 (6 bases). Per the germline V gene, CDR1 is SGHNT and CDR2 is YYREEE (reference sequence). Trimming removed 0 bases at V and 2 bases at J, with 13 bases between. The CDR3 contains 16 residues. The CDR3 loop reads CASSLESGDPTDTQYF. In DNA, the CDR3 is TGTGCCAGCAGCTTGGAGTCGGGGGACCCCACAGATACGCAGTATTTT. The complete variable domain, with remaining parts taken from reference TRBV5-4 and TRBJ2-3, reads ETGVTQSPTHLIKTRGQQVTLRCSSQSGHNTVSWYQQALGQGPQFIFQYYREEENGRGNFPPRFSGLQFPNYSSELNVNALELDDSALYLCASSLESGDPTDTQYFGPGTRLTVL.

CDR3 in DNA: TGTGCCAGCTCCCTTGTGGGGGGAGGAGAGACCCAGTACTTC. Translated, it gives CASSLVGGGETQYF. This chain connects TRBV11-2 to TRBJ2-5; possible D gene TRBD2, 6 bases. The CDR3 is 14 amino acids. Germline loops: CDR1 SGHAT, CDR2 FQNNGV. Trimming shortened V by 8 bases and J by 4 bases, and 17 bases separated the two germline ends.

The V gene is TRBV19, the J gene TRBJ2-5; D is uncertain. Germline V lookup: CDR1 LNHDA, CDR2 SQIVND (reference sequence). The CDR3 totals 13 residues. Trimming cost V 7 bases and J 5 bases, with 14 bases left between them. The CDR3 bases are TGTGCCAGTACCCCGGGTTCCCCGGAGACCCAGTACTTC. This encodes CASTPGSPETQYF. The full variable domain, its missing parts supplied by reference TRBV19 and TRBJ2-5, is DGGITQSPKYLFRKEGQNVTLSCEQNLNHDAMYWYRQDPGQGLRLIYYSQIVNDFQKGDIAEGYSVSREKKESFPLTVTSAQKNPTAFYLCASTPGSPETQYFGPGTRLLVL.

The rearrangement joins TRBV19 to TRBJ2-1, with 8 bases matching TRBD2. The CDR3 extends over 17 amino acids. V shed 5 bases, J shed 1 base, and the junction held 10 bases outside the gene matches. Per germline, CDR1 LNHDA and CDR2 SQIVND (reference sequence). In nucleotides, the CDR3 is TGTGCCAGTAGTGCCACTAGCGGCCTTCGGTCCTACAATGAGCAGTTCTTC. Translating gives CASSATSGLRSYNEQFF.

The chain couples TRBV11-2 to TRBJ2-5, with 8 bases that match TRBD2. Germline CDR1 is SGHAT and CDR2 is FQNNGV. J gave up 1 base and V 5 bases, and 3 bases lay outside the gene matches. The CDR3 spans 14 residues. CDR3 in amino acids: CASSKAGVQETQYF. CDR3 DNA sequence: TGTGCCAGCAGCAAAGCGGGAGTCCAAGAGACCCAGTACTTC.

A word on this clone: Within the sample, other DNA sequences also encode this same CDR3. This chain connects TRBV5-1 to TRBJ2-7; no clear D gene. The germline gives CDR1 SGHRS, CDR2 YFSETQ. The V gene lost 0 bases and the J gene lost 0 bases, with 4 bases spanning the gap. The CDR3 length is 13 residues. CDR3: CASSLASSYEQYF. CDR3 sequence (DNA): TGCGCCAGCAGCTTGGCTAGCTCCTACGAGCAGTACTTC. Filled out from reference TRBV5-1 and TRBJ2-7, the complete variable domain reads KAGVTQTPRYLIKTRGQQVTLSCSPISGHRSVSWYQQTPGQGLQFLFEYFSETQRNKGNFPGRFSGRQFSNSRSEMNVSTLELGDSALYLCASSLASSYEQYFGPGTRLTVT.

The chain joins TRBV19 to TRBJ1-1, with D perhaps matching TRBD1 (5 bases). The V gene's germline CDR1 is LNHDA and CDR2 SQIVND (reference sequence). The CDR3 totals 15 residues. Trimming removed 1 base from V and 3 bases from J, with 12 bases in between. The CDR3: CASSIALGGYTEAFF. The CDR3, as DNA: TGTGCCAGTAGTATAGCCCTGGGGGGGTACACTGAAGCTTTCTTT.

This clone was counted once. The gene calls are TRBV19 and TRBJ1-1; 7 bases are shared with TRBD1. CDR1 is LNHDA and CDR2 is SQIVND in the germline V gene (reference sequence). This CDR3 has 13 amino acids. V dropped 6 bases and J dropped 1; count of bases not matched to a gene: 2. CDR3: CASSRQGNTEAFF. CDR3 nucleotides: TGTGCCAGTAGCAGACAGGGGAACACTGAAGCTTTCTTT.

This clone was seen only a few times. J is TRBJ2-6 and V is TRBV10-2, with a weak D call TRBD1 (5 bases). V was shortened by 5 bases and J by 0 bases, with 5 bases between the two germline ends. The CDR3 sequence is 14 residues long. Germline values: CDR1 WSHSY, CDR2 SAAADI. This CDR3 is CASSQGSGANVLTF. CDR3 coding DNA: TGCGCCAGCAGTCAGGGCTCTGGGGCCAACGTCCTGACTTTC.

This clone was picked up one time. The chain couples TRBV5-1 to TRBJ1-4; 7 nucleotides agree with TRBD1. V shed 4 bases, J shed 4 bases, and the junction held 4 bases outside the gene matches. The CDR3 totals 14 residues. Germline CDR1 is SGHRS and CDR2 is YFSETQ. Here the CDR3 reads CASSGGQHNEKLFF. The CDR3 DNA reads as TGCGCCAGCAGCGGGGGACAGCATAATGAAAAACTGTTTTTT.

J is TRBJ2-7 and V is TRBV11-1; 9 bases match TRBD2. Trimming took 0 bases from V and 6 from J; bases not matched to a gene: 9. Germline CDR1 reads SGHAT; CDR2 reads FQDESV (reference sequence). The CDR3 is 16 residues long. As DNA, the CDR3 is TGTGCCAGCAGCTTAGCGCCATCTAGCGGGACCCTCGAGCAGTACTTC. Its translation: CASSLAPSSGTLEQYF.

The V call is TRBV9, the J call TRBJ2-1; possible D gene TRBD2, 6 bases. Trimming shortened V by 3 bases and J by 3 bases, and 16 bases separated the two germline ends. Germline assignment: CDR1 SGDLS and CDR2 YYNGEE. The CDR3 is 16 amino acids. The CDR3 here is CASSARTEGVYNEQFF. The CDR3 DNA is TGTGCCAGCAGCGCAAGGACGGAGGGAGTCTACAATGAGCAGTTCTTC.